Listed below are T cell receptor beta chains from one sample, sequenced in a study of blood T cell repertoires in COVID-19. TCRdb's copy holds only in-frame clones and misses some; the assay was immunoSEQ multiplex PCR. This sample yields around 41,000 clones, of which approximately 85% are seen a single time; roughly 13% belongs to the top ten. Material: peripheral blood. The receptors shown here come from a human donor in a cohort sampled during active COVID-19. Both conserved end residues are part of each CDR3. D genes are given only for firm matches. Where a row states a size, it is once, few, many or the class of an expanded clone; other rows omit it.

j_call: TRBJ2-6; clone_size: NA; v_call: TRBV6-5; d_call: NA; cdr3_length: 15; cdr3_aa: CASSYTLTGANVLTF; cdr3_nt: TGTGCCAGCAGTTACACTCTGACAGGGGCCAACGTCCTGACTTTC
j_call: TRBJ1-2; clone_size: once; v_call: TRBV30; d_call: TRBD1; cdr3_length: 14; cdr3_aa: CAWSGDRANYGYTF; cdr3_nt: TGTGCCTGGAGTGGGGACAGGGCAAACTATGGCTACACCTTC
j_call: TRBJ1-1; clone_size: NA; v_call: TRBV6-5; d_call: NA; cdr3_length: 14; cdr3_aa: CASSHPGLATEAFF; cdr3_nt: TGTGCCAGCAGCCACCCCGGGTTGGCCACTGAAGCTTTCTTT
j_call: TRBJ1-6; clone_size: NA; v_call: TRBV3-1/TRBV3-2; d_call: NA; cdr3_length: 13; cdr3_aa: CASSQLSNSPLHF; cdr3_nt: TGTGCCAGCAGCCAGCTAAGCAATTCACCCCTCCACTTT
j_call: TRBJ2-5; clone_size: NA; v_call: TRBV9; d_call: TRBD2; cdr3_length: 17; cdr3_aa: CASSVARLAGPRETQYF; cdr3_nt: TGTGCCAGCAGCGTAGCCCGACTAGCGGGGCCACGGGAGACCCAGTACTTC
j_call: TRBJ2-7; clone_size: NA; v_call: TRBV25-1; d_call: TRBD1; cdr3_length: 15; cdr3_aa: CASSESGTGAHEQYF; cdr3_nt: TGTGCCAGCAGTGAATCAGGGACAGGCGCCCACGAGCAGTACTTC
j_call: TRBJ2-2; clone_size: NA; v_call: TRBV9; d_call: TRBD2; cdr3_length: 17; cdr3_aa: CASSRTSGGTNTGELFF; cdr3_nt: TGTGCCAGCAGCCGGACTAGCGGGGGGACGAACACCGGGGAGCTGTTTTTT
j_call: TRBJ2-5; clone_size: NA; v_call: TRBV5-1; d_call: TRBD2; cdr3_length: 15; cdr3_aa: CASSFAGGTQETQYF; cdr3_nt: TGCGCCAGCAGCTTTGCGGGGGGAACCCAAGAGACCCAGTACTTC
j_call: TRBJ1-5; clone_size: NA; v_call: TRBV19; d_call: NA; cdr3_length: 15; cdr3_aa: CASSTKTRDVRPQHF; cdr3_nt: TGTGCCAGTAGTACAAAGACTCGGGATGTACGACCCCAGCATTTT
j_call: TRBJ2-1; clone_size: NA; v_call: TRBV3-1/TRBV3-2; d_call: TRBD2; cdr3_length: 15; cdr3_aa: CASTSFLGGLLVQFF; cdr3_nt: TGTGCCAGCACCTCTTTCTTGGGGGGACTACTAGTGCAGTTCTTC
j_call: TRBJ2-1; clone_size: few; v_call: TRBV9; d_call: TRBD2; cdr3_length: 14; cdr3_aa: CASSPPSGGTEQFF; cdr3_nt: TGTGCCAGCAGCCCACCTAGCGGGGGGACTGAGCAGTTCTTC
j_call: TRBJ2-6; clone_size: NA; v_call: TRBV24-1; d_call: TRBD1; cdr3_length: 19; cdr3_aa: CATSDLPKIDRAGANVLTF; cdr3_nt: TGTGCCACCAGTGATTTGCCTAAAATCGACAGGGCTGGGGCCAACGTCCTGACTTTC